This TCR beta chain came from a study of blood T cells in healthy people across ages. Overall study: The template switching approach captured approximately one barcoded beta molecule for every two T cells.

The use of a sample-barcoded 5' primer and a J-beta primer mix characterized a second PCR of roughly 7 to 12 cycles. A 12-random-nucleotide template-switch adaptor tagged each cDNA molecule. In TCRdb, the 5' RACE reads were re-called with MiXCR into one record per CDR3 protein. The sample consists of roughly 2 million distinct CDR3 sequences, roughly 50% of them appearing once. In the case of this clonotype: Its antigen is unknown.

CDR1 and CDR2 (germline): MNHEY, SVGEGT. The V and J ends lost 4 bases and 0 bases respectively, with 19 bases between them. This CDR3 has 18 residues. The study's findings and limits: The study lacked donor CMV status, which possibly confounded expanded clonotype changes.

The material sequenced was blood. This chain links TRBV6-2 or TRBV6-3 with TRBJ1-5; D not resolved. The TCR originated in a woman aged 35 to 49 in good health. The CDR3 sequence is CASSSPNPDGHSNQPQHF. CDR3 nucleotide sequence: TGTGCCAGCAGTTCCCCGAACCCGGACGGTCATAGCAATCAGCCCCAGCATTTT.